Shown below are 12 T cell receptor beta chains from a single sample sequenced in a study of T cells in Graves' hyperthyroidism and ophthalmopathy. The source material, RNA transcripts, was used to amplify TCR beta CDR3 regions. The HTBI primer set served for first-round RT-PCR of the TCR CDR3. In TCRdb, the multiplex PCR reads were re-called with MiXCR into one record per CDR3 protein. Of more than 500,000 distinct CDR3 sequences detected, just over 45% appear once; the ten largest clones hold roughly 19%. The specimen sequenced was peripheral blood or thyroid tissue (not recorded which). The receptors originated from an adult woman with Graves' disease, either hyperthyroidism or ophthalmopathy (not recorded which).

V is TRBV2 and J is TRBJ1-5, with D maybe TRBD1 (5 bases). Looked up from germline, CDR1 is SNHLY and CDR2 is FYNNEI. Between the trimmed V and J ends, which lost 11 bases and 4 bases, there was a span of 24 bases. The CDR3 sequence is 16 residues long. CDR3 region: CAWSVKRQGWNQPQHF. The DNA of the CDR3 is TGTGCCTGGAGTGTAAAGCGGCAGGGATGGAATCAGCCCCAGCATTTT. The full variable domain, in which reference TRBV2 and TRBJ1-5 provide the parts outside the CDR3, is EPEVTQTPSHQVTQMGQEVILRCVPISNHLYFYWYRQILGQKVEFLVSFYNNEISEKSEIFDDQFSVERPDGSNFTLKIRSTKLEDSAMYFCAWSVKRQGWNQPQHFGDGTRLSIL.

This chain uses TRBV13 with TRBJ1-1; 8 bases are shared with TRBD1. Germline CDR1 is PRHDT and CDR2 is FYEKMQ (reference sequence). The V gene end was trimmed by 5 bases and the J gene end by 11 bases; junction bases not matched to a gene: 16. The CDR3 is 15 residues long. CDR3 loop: CASSLDLAGGWLAFF. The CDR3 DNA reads TGTGCCAGCAGCCTCGACCTGGCAGGGGGCTGGTTGGCTTTCTTT.

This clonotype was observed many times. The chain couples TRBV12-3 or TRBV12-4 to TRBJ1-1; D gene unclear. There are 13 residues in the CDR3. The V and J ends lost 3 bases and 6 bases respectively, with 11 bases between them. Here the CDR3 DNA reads TGTGCCAGCAGTTTGGCAGGAGGAGCTGAAGCTTTCTTT. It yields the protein CASSLAGGAEAFF.

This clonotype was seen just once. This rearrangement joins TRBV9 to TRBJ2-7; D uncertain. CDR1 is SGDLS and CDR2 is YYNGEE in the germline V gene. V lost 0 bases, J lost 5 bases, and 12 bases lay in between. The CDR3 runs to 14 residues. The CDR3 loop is CASSVDSRQDEQYF. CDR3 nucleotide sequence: TGTGCCAGCAGCGTAGACTCGCGTCAGGACGAGCAGTACTTC.

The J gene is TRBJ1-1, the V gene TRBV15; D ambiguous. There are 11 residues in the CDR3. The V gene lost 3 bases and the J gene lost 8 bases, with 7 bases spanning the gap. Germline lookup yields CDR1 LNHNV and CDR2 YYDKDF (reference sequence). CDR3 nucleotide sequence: TGTGCCACCAGCAGGGAAAAAGAAGCTTTCTTT. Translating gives CATSREKEAFF.

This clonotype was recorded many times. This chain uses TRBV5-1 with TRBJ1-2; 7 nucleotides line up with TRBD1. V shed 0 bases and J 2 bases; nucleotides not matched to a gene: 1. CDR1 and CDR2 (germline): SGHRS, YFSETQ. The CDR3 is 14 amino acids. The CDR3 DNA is TGCGCCAGCAGCTTGGGGGACAGAAACTATGGCTACACCTTC. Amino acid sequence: CASSLGDRNYGYTF. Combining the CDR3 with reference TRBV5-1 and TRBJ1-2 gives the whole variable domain KAGVTQTPRYLIKTRGQQVTLSCSPISGHRSVSWYQQTPGQGLQFLFEYFSETQRNKGNFPGRFSGRQFSNSRSEMNVSTLELGDSALYLCASSLGDRNYGYTFGSGTRLTVV.

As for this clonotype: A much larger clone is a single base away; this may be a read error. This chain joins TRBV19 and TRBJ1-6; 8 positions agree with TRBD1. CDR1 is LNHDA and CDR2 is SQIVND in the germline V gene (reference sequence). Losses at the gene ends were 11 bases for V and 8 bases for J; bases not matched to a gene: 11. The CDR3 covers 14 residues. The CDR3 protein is CAWSVGQDYSPLHF. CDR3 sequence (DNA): TGTGCCTGGAGTGTGGGACAGGACTATTCACCCCTCCACTTT. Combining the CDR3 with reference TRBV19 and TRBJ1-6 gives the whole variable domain DGGITQSPKYLFRKEGQNVTLSCEQNLNHDAMYWYRQDPGQGLRLIYYSQIVNDFQKGDIAEGYSVSREKKESFPLTVTSAQKNPTAFYLCAWSVGQDYSPLHFGNGTRLTVT.

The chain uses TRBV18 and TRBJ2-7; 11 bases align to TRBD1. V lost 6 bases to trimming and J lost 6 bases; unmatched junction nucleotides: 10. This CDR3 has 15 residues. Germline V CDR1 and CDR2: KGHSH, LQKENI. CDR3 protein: CASSLGTGGTGEQYF. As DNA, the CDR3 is TGTGCCAGCTCCCTCGGGACAGGGGGGACCGGCGAGCAGTACTTC.

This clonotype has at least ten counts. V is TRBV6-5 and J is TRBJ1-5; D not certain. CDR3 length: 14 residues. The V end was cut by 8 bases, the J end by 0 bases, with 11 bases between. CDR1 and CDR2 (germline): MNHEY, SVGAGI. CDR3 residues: CASGENHSNQPQHF. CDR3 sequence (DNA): TGTGCCAGCGGAGAGAATCATAGCAATCAGCCCCAGCATTTT.

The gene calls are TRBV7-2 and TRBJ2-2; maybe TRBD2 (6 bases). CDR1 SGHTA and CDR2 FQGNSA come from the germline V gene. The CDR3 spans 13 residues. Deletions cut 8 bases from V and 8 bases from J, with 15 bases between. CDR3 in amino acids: CASAEEGGGELFF. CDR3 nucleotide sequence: TGTGCCAGCGCCGAGGAGGGAGGAGGGGAGCTGTTTTTT.

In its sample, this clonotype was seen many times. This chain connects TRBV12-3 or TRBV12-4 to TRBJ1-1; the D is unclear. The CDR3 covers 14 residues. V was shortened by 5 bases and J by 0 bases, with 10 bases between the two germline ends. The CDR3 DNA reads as TGTGCCAGCAGTGCCGTGTCTATGAACACTGAAGCTTTCTTT. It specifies CASSAVSMNTEAFF.

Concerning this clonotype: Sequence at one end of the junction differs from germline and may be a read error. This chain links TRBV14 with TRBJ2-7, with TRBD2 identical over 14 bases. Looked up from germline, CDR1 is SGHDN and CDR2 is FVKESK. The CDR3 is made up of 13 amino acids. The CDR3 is CASSQVGLAGVNF. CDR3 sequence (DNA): TGTGCCAGCAGCCAAGTGGGACTAGCGGGAGTTAACTTC. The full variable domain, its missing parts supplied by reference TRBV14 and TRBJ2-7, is EAGVTQFPSHSVIEKGQTVTLRCDPISGHDNLYWYRRVMGKEIKFLLHFVKESKQDESGMPNNRFLAERTGGTYSTLKVQPAELEDSGVYFCASSQVGLAGVNFGPGTRLTVT.